The T cell receptor beta chain described here comes from a study of human T cells and chemical hapten exposure. On the study more broadly: On approximately 2 cm by approximately 2 cm of upper inner arm skin, sensitization was performed with 2% DPC.

Noted time point: patch test 1, 2 weeks after DPC sensitization. Treatment specified: therapeutic diphenylcyclopropenone sensitization with weekly scalp DPC. The CDR3 spans 14 residues. Per the germline V gene, CDR1 is SGHRS and CDR2 is YFSETQ. Trimming removed 3 bases from V and 7 bases from J; junction bases left unmatched: 9. Per the original data handling: Counting gave a median of around 100,000 TCRs per sample, with values ranging from about 23,224 to 700,000. TCRdb recomputed calls from the RACE reads with MiXCR, one row per CDR3 protein. TCRdb, not the authors, supplied the V and J calls. The sample shows about 120,000 distinct CDR3 sequences, roughly 13% of them seen only once.

The sample in question was whole blood, obtained in connection with sensitization to the hapten diphenylcyclopropenone (DPC). The sequence was obtained from a man aged 18 to 29 with alopecia areata. Some clones in this sample may be carry-over from other donors' samples. V usage is TRBV5-1 and J usage is TRBJ1-2, with TRBD1 identical over 7 bases. The CDR3 nucleotides read TGCGCCAGCAGCTCTCTCCGGGACAGAACTGGCTACACCTTC. This encodes CASSSLRDRTGYTF.